This TCR beta chain was sequenced for a study of T cell responses to AZD1222 COVID-19 vaccine. Second-dose recipients at about 4 or about 12 weeks were treated as one pooled group. Overall study findings and caveats: Spike was spanned by vaccine-associated CD4 TCRs, with dominance at 160-218 and 743-854. Clonal diversity may have been underestimated in mostly white British donors. Baseline serology detected seropositivity in only six AZD1222 recipients.

Points on this clone: What it recognizes is unknown.

Germline CDR1 is KGHDR and CDR2 is SFDVKD. The CDR3 is made up of 13 amino acids. V was shortened by 10 bases and J by 6 bases, with 15 bases between the two germline ends. Using immunoSEQ multiplex PCR, the repertoire was profiled, and TCRdb retains in-frame clones only, with some absent. The table records tens of thousands of clones, more than 75% of them present only once. The sequencing used peripheral blood, collected 28 days after the second AZD1222 dose. The sequence came from an adult who received the AZD1222 COVID-19 vaccine. The chain recombines TRBV24-1 with TRBJ2-1; possible D gene TRBD2, 6 bases. CDR3 coding DNA: TGTGCCACTGCCGGACTATATAGCAATGAGCAGTTCTTC. Its protein is CATAGLYSNEQFF.